These T cell receptor beta chains were read from a single sample in a study. Each CDR3 protein is one row after TCRdb ran MiXCR on the 5' RACE reads. This table has just under 65,000 distinct CDR3 sequences, approximately 23% appearing once. The sample consisted of memory CD4+ T cells sorted from a lymph node. These receptors came from a female donor with breast cancer. Both conserved end residues are part of each CDR3. A D gene is named only where the DNA matches it firmly. Some rows mark clone size as missing; the rest say once, few, many or name a class of expanded clone.

j_gene: TRBJ2-5; d_gene: NA; v_gene: TRBV7-2; abundance: many; CDR3nt: TGTGCCAGCAGCTGGGCCCACCAAGAGACCCAGTACTTC; CDR3aa: CASSWAHQETQYF
j_gene: TRBJ2-7; d_gene: NA; v_gene: TRBV7-8; abundance: NA; CDR3nt: TGTGCCAGCAGCCCCCTGGCGGGATCGTACGAGCAGTACTTC; CDR3aa: CASSPLAGSYEQYF
j_gene: TRBJ2-5; d_gene: NA; v_gene: TRBV30; abundance: NA; CDR3nt: TGTGCCTGGAGTGTGCCGGGAGAGACCCAGTACTTC; CDR3aa: CAWSVPGETQYF
j_gene: TRBJ2-6; d_gene: NA; v_gene: TRBV6-2/TRBV6-3; abundance: many; CDR3nt: TGTGCCAGCAGTTACTCGACGTCTGGGGCCAACGTCCTGACTTTC; CDR3aa: CASSYSTSGANVLTF
j_gene: TRBJ2-5; d_gene: TRBD2; v_gene: TRBV3-1; abundance: NA; CDR3nt: TGTGCCAGCAGCCAACGGCTAGCGGGAACGGCGGAGACCCAGTACTTC; CDR3aa: CASSQRLAGTAETQYF
j_gene: TRBJ2-5; d_gene: NA; v_gene: TRBV5-1; abundance: few; CDR3nt: TGCGCCAGCAGCTTGGGTTCGGCGGTACAAGAGACCCAGTACTTC; CDR3aa: CASSLGSAVQETQYF
j_gene: TRBJ2-5; d_gene: NA; v_gene: TRBV7-2; abundance: NA; CDR3nt: TGTGCCAGCAGCGGTTATGCCCAAGAGACCCAGTACTTC; CDR3aa: CASSGYAQETQYF
j_gene: TRBJ2-3; d_gene: TRBD2; v_gene: TRBV9; abundance: few; CDR3nt: TGTGCCAGCAGCGGCGGGGGGCCCACAGATACGCAGTATTTT; CDR3aa: CASSGGGPTDTQYF
j_gene: TRBJ2-3; d_gene: NA; v_gene: TRBV4-2; abundance: few; CDR3nt: TGTGCCAGCAGCACGATAGGACCGCGTTTTGCCGCCAGCACAGATACGCAGTATTTT; CDR3aa: CASSTIGPRFAASTDTQYF
j_gene: TRBJ1-1; d_gene: NA; v_gene: TRBV5-1; abundance: few; CDR3nt: TGCGCCAGCAGCTTCACAGGGAACACTGAAGCTTTCTTT; CDR3aa: CASSFTGNTEAFF
j_gene: TRBJ2-3; d_gene: NA; v_gene: TRBV7-9; abundance: many; CDR3nt: TGTGCCAGCAGCTTGTTACTACGCACAGATACGCAGTATTTT; CDR3aa: CASSLLLRTDTQYF
j_gene: TRBJ1-2; d_gene: NA; v_gene: TRBV20-1; abundance: many; CDR3nt: TGCAGTGCTAGAGGCGGCCACTATGGCTACACCTTC; CDR3aa: CSARGGHYGYTF
j_gene: TRBJ1-4; d_gene: TRBD1; v_gene: TRBV20-1; abundance: NA; CDR3nt: TGCAGTGCTCTTGACAGGGGTGGTGAAAAACTGTTTTTT; CDR3aa: CSALDRGGEKLFF
j_gene: TRBJ2-1; d_gene: NA; v_gene: TRBV27; abundance: many; CDR3nt: TGTGCCAGCAGTTTGGTCCGGTACAATGAGCAGTTCTTC; CDR3aa: CASSLVRYNEQFF
j_gene: TRBJ2-7; d_gene: TRBD1; v_gene: TRBV7-2; abundance: NA; CDR3nt: TGTGCCAGCAGCTCACGCCGGGACAGGGGCTACGAGCAGTACTTC; CDR3aa: CASSSRRDRGYEQYF
j_gene: TRBJ2-1; d_gene: TRBD2; v_gene: TRBV5-1; abundance: NA; CDR3nt: TGCGCCAGCAGCTTGGGTTCTGGCGGGAGGCAGGATGAGCAGTTCTTC; CDR3aa: CASSLGSGGRQDEQFF